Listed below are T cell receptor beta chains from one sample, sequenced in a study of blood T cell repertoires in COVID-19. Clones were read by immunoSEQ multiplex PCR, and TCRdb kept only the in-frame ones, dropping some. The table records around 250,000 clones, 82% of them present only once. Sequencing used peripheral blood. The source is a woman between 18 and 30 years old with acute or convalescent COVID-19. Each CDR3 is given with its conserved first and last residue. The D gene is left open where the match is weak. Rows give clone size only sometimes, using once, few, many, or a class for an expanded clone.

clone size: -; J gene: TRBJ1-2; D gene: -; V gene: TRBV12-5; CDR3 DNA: TGTGCTAGTGGTTTGGGGAGGGAATCTGGCTACACCTTC; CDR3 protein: CASGLGRESGYTF
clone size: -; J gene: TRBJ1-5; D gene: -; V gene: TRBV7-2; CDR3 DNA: TGTGCCAGCAGCTTAGACGGGCAGCCCCAGCATTTT; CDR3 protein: CASSLDGQPQHF
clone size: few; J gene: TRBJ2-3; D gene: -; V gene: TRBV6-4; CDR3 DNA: TGTGCCAGCAGTCCCAATAGCGGAGGCACAGATACGCAGTATTTT; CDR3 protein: CASSPNSGGTDTQYF
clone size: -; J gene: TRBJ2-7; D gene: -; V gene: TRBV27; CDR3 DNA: TGTGCCAGCAGACCAACAGGGTTCTACGAGCAGTACTTC; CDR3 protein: CASRPTGFYEQYF
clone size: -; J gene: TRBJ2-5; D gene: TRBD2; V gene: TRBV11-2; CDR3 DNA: TGTGCCAGCAGCTCGCGGCAGCGGGAGGCCCAAGAGACCCAGTACTTC; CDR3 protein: CASSSRQREAQETQYF
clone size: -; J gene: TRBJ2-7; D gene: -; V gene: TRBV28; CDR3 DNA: TGTGCCAGCCGGGTTTGGGACGAGCAGTACTTC; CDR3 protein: CASRVWDEQYF
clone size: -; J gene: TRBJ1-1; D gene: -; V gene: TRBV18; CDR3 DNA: TGTGCCAGCTCACCATTTAGCGAGAACACTGAAGCTTTCTTT; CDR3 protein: CASSPFSENTEAFF
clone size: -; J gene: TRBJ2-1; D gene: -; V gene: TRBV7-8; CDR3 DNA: TGTGCCACCAACCGTAGATCAACTTACAATGAGCAGTTCTTC; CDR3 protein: CATNRRSTYNEQFF
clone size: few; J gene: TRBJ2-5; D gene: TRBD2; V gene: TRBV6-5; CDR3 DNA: TGTGCCAGCAGTTACTCGAAACTAGCGGCCTTCCGAGGCCAGTACTTC; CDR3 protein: CASSYSKLAAFRGQYF
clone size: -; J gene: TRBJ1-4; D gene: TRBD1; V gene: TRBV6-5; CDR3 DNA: TGTGCCAGCAGTCTCAGGGACAGAGAAAAACTGTTTTTT; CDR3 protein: CASSLRDREKLFF
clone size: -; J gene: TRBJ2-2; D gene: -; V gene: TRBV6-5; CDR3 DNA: TGTGCCAGCGACGGGGGACCGGGCACCGGGGAGCTGTTTTTT; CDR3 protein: CASDGGPGTGELFF
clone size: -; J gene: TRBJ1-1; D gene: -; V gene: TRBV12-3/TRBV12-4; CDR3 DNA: TGTGCCAGCAGTTTACTTTCTAACACTGAAGCTTTCTTT; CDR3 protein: CASSLLSNTEAFF
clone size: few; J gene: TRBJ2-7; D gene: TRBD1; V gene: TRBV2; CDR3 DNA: TGTGCCAGCAGTGAGCCGACAGGGGAGAACTCCTACGAGCAGTACTTC; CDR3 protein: CASSEPTGENSYEQYF
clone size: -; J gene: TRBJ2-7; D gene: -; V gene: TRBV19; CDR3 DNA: TGTGCCAGTAGTATCGATCGGACAAACTACGAGCAGTACTTC; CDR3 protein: CASSIDRTNYEQYF
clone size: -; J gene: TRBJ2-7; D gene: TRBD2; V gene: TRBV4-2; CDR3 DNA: TGTGCCAGCAGCCAATGGGAGGGTCCCTCCTACGAGCAGTACTTC; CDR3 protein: CASSQWEGPSYEQYF
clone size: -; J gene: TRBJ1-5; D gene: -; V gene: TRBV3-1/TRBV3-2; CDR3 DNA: TGTGCCAGCAGCCAAGACTGCAGGGATAGCAATCAGCCCCAGCATTTT; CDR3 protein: CASSQDCRDSNQPQHF
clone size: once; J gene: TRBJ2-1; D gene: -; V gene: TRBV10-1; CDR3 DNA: TGCGCCAGCAGTGAGTTTGCAGAATACAATGAGCAGTTCTTC; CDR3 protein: CASSEFAEYNEQFF
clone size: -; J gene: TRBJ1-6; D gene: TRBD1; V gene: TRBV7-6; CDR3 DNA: TGTGCCAGCAGCTTATCCGGGGGACAGGTGAAGTCACCCCTCCACTTT; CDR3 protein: CASSLSGGQVKSPLHF
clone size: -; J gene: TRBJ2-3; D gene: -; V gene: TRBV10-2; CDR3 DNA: TGCGCCAGCAGTGAGCCGGGGGACGGATCGTATACGCAGTATTTT; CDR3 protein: CASSEPGDGSYTQYF
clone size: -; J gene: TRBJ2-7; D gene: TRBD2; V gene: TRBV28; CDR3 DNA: TGTGCCAGCAGTTTTCCGACTAGCGGTACCTACGAGCAGTACTTC; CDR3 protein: CASSFPTSGTYEQYF
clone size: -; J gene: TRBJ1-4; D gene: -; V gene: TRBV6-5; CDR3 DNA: TGTGCCAGCAGTTACTCGGCAGCAACTAATGAAAAACTGTTTTTT; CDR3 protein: CASSYSAATNEKLFF
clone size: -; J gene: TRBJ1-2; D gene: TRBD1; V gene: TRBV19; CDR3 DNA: TGTGCCAGTAGTATCCAGACAGGGGGTTACTATGGCTACACCTTC; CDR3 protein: CASSIQTGGYYGYTF
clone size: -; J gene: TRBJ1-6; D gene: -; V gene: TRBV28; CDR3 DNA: TGTGCCAGCAGCGGAGGTTCACCCCTCCACTTT; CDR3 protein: CASSGGSPLHF
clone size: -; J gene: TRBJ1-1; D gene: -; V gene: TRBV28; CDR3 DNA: TGTGCCAGCAGCATGAGGACAGAAGCTTTCTTT; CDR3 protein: CASSMRTEAFF
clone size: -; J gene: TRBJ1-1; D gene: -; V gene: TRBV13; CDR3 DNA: TGTGCCAGCAGCTGGTACCGGGACAATGTTCCTTTCTTT; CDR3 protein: CASSWYRDNVPFF
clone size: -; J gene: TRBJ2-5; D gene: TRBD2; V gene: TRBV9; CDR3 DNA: TGTGCCAGCAGCGTACTAGCGGGATTCGAGACCCAGTACTTC; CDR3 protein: CASSVLAGFETQYF
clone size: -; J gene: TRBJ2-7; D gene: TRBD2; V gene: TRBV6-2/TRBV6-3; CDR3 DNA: TGTGCCAGCAGTTACGGTATCATCGCGGGAGGGCCGAACGAGCAGTACTTC; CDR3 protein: CASSYGIIAGGPNEQYF
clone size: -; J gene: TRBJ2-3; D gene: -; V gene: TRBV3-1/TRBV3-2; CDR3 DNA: TGTGCCAGCTCCCTCGGAGATACGCAGTATTTT; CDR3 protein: CASSLGDTQYF
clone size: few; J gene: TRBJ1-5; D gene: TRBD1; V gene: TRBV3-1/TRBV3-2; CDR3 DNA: TGTGCCAGCAGTCTCAGGACAGGGGGGCAGCCCCAGCATTTT; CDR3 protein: CASSLRTGGQPQHF
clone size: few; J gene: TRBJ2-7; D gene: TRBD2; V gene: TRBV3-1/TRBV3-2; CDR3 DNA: TGTGCCAGCAGCCCCCTGACCGGGACTAGGATCTACGAGCAGTACTTC; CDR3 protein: CASSPLTGTRIYEQYF
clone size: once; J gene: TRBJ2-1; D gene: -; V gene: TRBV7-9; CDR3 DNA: TGTGCCAGCAGCGGTCTGTGGCGGGGCTCCTACAATGAGCAGTTCTTC; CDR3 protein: CASSGLWRGSYNEQFF
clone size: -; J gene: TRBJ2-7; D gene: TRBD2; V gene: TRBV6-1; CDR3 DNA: TGTGCCAGCAGTGAACGGCGGGAGGGCCTCTCCTACGAGCAGTACTTC; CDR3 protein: CASSERREGLSYEQYF
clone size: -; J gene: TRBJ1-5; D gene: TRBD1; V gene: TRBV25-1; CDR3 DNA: TGTGCCAGCAGTGGGACAGGGGGCGGCAATCAGCCCCAGCATTTT; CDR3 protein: CASSGTGGGNQPQHF
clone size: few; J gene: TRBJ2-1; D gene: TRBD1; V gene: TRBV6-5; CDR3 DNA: TGTGCCAGCGGTCGGGACAGGGCCCACAATGAGCAGTTCTTC; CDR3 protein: CASGRDRAHNEQFF
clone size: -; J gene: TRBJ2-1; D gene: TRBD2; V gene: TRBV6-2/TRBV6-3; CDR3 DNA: TGTGCCAGCAGTCTCCTTTCCTTATTTTCGTGGGAGGGCCGCGGGAATGAGCAGTTCTTC; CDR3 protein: CASSLLSLFSWEGRGNEQFF
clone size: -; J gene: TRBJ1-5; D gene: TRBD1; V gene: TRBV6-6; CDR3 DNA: TGTGCCAGCAGCCGAGGAAGCGACAGGGGGCGAGGACAGCCCCAGCATTTT; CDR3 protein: CASSRGSDRGRGQPQHF
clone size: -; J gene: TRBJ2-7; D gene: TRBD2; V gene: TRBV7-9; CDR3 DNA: TGTGCCAGCAGCCTCTGGGAGGGTAGCGGGAGTTTTGACGAGCAGTACTTC; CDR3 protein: CASSLWEGSGSFDEQYF
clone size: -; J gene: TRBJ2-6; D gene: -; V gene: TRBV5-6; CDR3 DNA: TGTGCCAGCTTGTCGGGGGAGGACGGGGCCAACGTCCTGACTTTC; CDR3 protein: CASLSGEDGANVLTF
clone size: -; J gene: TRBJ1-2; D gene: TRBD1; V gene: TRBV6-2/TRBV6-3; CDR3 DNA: TGTGCCAGCAGTGGCCGGTGGGGGACAGGAGTTAACTATGGCTACACCTTC; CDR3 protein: CASSGRWGTGVNYGYTF
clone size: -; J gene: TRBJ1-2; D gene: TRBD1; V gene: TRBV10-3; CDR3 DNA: TGTGCCATCAGTGATGGACAGGGTGGCTATGGCTACACCTTC; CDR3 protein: CAISDGQGGYGYTF
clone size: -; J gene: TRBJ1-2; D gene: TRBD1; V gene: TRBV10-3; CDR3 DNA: TGTGCCATCAGTGATGGGACAGCTGGCTACACCTTC; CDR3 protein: CAISDGTAGYTF
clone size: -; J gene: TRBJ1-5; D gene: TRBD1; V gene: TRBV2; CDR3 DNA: TGTGCCAGCAGCGACGGACAGGGAGGTGCGCCCCAGCATTTT; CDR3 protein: CASSDGQGGAPQHF
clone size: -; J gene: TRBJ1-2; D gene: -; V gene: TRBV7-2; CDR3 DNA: TGTGCCAGCAGCTTAGATATTAGCTATGGCTACACCTTC; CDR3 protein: CASSLDISYGYTF
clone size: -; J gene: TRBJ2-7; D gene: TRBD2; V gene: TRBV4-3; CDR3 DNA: TGCGCCAGCAGCCAAGATACCCCGGGACTAGGAAAATTGGGGAGCTACGAGCAGTACTTC; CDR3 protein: CASSQDTPGLGKLGSYEQYF
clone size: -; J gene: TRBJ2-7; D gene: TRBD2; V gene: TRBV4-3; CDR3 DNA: TGCGCCAGCAGCCAAGATGTAGCGGGTGCCTACGAGCAGTACTTC; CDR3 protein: CASSQDVAGAYEQYF
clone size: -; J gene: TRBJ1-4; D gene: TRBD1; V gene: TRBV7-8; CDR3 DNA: TGTGCCAGCAGCTTACGGGACAGTCATGAAAAACTGTTTTTT; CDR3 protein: CASSLRDSHEKLFF
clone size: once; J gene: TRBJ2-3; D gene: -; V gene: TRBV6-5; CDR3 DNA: TGTGCCAGCAGTTACTCGAGGTTTACAGATACGCAGTATTTT; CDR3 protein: CASSYSRFTDTQYF
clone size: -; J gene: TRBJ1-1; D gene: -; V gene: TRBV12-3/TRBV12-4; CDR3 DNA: TGTGCCAGCACCTTGGGCAGGGGTTTCTTCTTT; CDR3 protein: CASTLGRGFFF
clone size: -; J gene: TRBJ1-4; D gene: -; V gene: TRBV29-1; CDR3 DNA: TGCAGCGTTGCGACAGTAGGTAATGAAAAACTGTTTTTT; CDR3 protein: CSVATVGNEKLFF
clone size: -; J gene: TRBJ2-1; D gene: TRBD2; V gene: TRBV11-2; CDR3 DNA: TGTGCCAGCAGCCAAAGCGGGACCTACAATGAGCAGTTCTTC; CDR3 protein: CASSQSGTYNEQFF
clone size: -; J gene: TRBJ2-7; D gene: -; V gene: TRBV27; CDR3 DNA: TGTGCCAGCAAGAATGCAGGGAACGACGAGCAGTACTTC; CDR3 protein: CASKNAGNDEQYF